A single sample is the source of the 22 T cell receptor beta chains below, sequenced in a study of CD8+ T cells in alopecia areata. Following extraction, RNA underwent reverse transcription to cDNA, which served as the sequencing template. Profiled with immunoSEQ multiplex PCR; TCRdb holds only in-frame clones, not every one. The data contain some 150,000 clones, approximately 60% of them singletons. Source material: CD8+ T cells sorted from blood. The receptors were sampled from a human donor in good health.

V is TRBV11-2 and J is TRBJ1-4, with no clear D. V lost 5 bases, J lost 8 bases, and 18 bases lay in between. Germline V CDR1 and CDR2: SGHAT, FQNNGV. This CDR3 has 15 residues. In nucleotides, the CDR3 is TGTGCCAGCAGCCTTGGCGGGTGGTCTGAGGAAAAACTGTTTTTT. It yields the protein CASSLGGWSEEKLFF.

The chain combines TRBV27 with TRBJ1-5; the D gene is possibly TRBD1 (6 bases). Germline CDR1 MNHEY, CDR2 SMNVEV (reference sequence). V lost 8 bases to trimming and J lost 6 bases, with 14 bases between them. The CDR3 extends over 13 amino acids. The CDR3 here is CASAPGGGQPQHF. CDR3 nucleotides: TGTGCCAGCGCCCCGGGGGGCGGTCAGCCCCAGCATTTT.

This clone showed up just a few times. CDR3 coding DNA: TGTGCCAGCAGCTCGGCCTCGACAGGGCCCTTCTACGAGCAGTACTTC. Residues: CASSSASTGPFYEQYF. The rearrangement links TRBV7-9 to TRBJ2-7; TRBD1 matches 7 bases. The J segment lost 3 bases and the V segment lost 4 bases, leaving 12 bases of the junction unmatched. From germline, CDR1 is SEHNR and CDR2 FQNEAQ (reference sequence). The CDR3 spans 16 residues.

This chain joins TRBV29-1 and TRBJ2-1; D gene unclear. This CDR3 comprises 10 residues. The germline CDR1 and CDR2 sequences are SQVTM and ANQGSEA. V gave up 6 bases and J gave up 6 bases, with 6 bases separating them. CDR3 bases: TGCAGCGTGATAAGCAATGAGCAGTTCTTC. Its protein product is CSVISNEQFF.

V usage is TRBV5-1 and J usage is TRBJ1-3, with 9 bases fitting TRBD1. The CDR3 is 14 residues long. With V trimmed by 4 bases and J by 4 bases, 3 bases remained unmatched. Germline V CDR1 and CDR2: SGHRS, YFSETQ. The DNA for the CDR3 is TGCGCCAGCAGCCCGGACAGGGGAGGAAACACCATATATTTT. It yields the protein CASSPDRGGNTIYF.

V and J are TRBV27 and TRBJ2-7; 8 bases align to TRBD1. CDR3 size: 15 residues. The V segment lost 3 bases and the J segment 4 bases; nucleotides outside the gene matches: 8. Germline V gene lookup returns CDR1 MNHEY and CDR2 SMNVEV (reference sequence). The CDR3 region is CASSFRGPDSYEQYF. Written as DNA, the CDR3 is TGTGCCAGCAGTTTCAGGGGGCCTGATAGTTACGAGCAGTACTTC.

About this clone itself: The sample carries other DNA sequences with the same CDR3. V is TRBV9 and J is TRBJ2-5; 10 positions agree with TRBD2. The CDR3 runs 15 residues. V gave up 0 bases and J gave up 3 bases; unmatched junction bases: 2. Germline loops: CDR1 SGDLS, CDR2 YYNGEE. CDR3 coding DNA: TGTGCCAGCAGCGTAGGAACTAGCGGGAAAGAGACCCAGTACTTC. Its protein is CASSVGTSGKETQYF.

The chain has TRBV5-1 and TRBJ2-7, with D possibly being TRBD2 (6 bases). Germline CDR1 is SGHRS and CDR2 is YFSETQ. This CDR3 spans 15 amino acids. With 2 bases removed from V and 4 bases from J, the gap between germline ends came to 16 bases. The CDR3 sequence is CASSLPGEVGYEQYF. DNA for the CDR3: TGCGCCAGCAGCTTACCGGGAGAAGTAGGTTACGAGCAGTACTTC.

The table lists this clone with a count of one. A much larger clonotype is one base distant, so this may be a read error. The chain links TRBV28 to TRBJ1-1, with D maybe TRBD1 (5 bases). V gave up 2 bases and J gave up 0 bases, with 13 bases separating them. Looked up from germline, CDR1 is MDHEN and CDR2 is SYDVKM. The CDR3 has 16 residues. The CDR3 DNA sequence: TGTGCCAGCAGTTTACGGGGGGTAGCCATGAACACTGAAGCTTTCTTT. Translation gives CASSLRGVAMNTEAFF.

The V and J genes are TRBV29-1 and TRBJ2-6; D uncertain. The CDR3 length is 16 residues. Trimming pared 1 base from V and 2 bases from J, leaving 12 bases between. From germline, CDR1 is SQVTM and CDR2 ANQGSEA. The CDR3 sequence is CSVEVASVTGANVLTF. The CDR3, as DNA: TGCAGCGTTGAAGTCGCCTCCGTCACTGGGGCCAACGTCCTGACTTTC.

This clone was observed a handful of times. Other DNA variants within this sample encode the same CDR3. The V call is TRBV5-6, the J call TRBJ2-7; 8 nucleotides agree with TRBD1. J was trimmed by 0 bases and V by 3 bases; bases with no gene match: 2. Germline V lookup: CDR1 SGHDT, CDR2 YYEEEE. The CDR3 consists of 14 residues. The CDR3 is CASSWGTGSYEQYF. As DNA, the CDR3 is TGTGCCAGCAGCTGGGGGACAGGCTCCTACGAGCAGTACTTC.

This clone has a handful of counts. The gene calls are TRBV5-6 and TRBJ2-1; 7 bases map to TRBD2. Germline CDR1 reads SGHDT; CDR2 reads YYEEEE. Trimming removed 2 bases from V and 7 bases from J; junction bases left unmatched: 3. The CDR3 has 13 amino acids. DNA of the CDR3: TGTGCCAGCAGCTTTAGAGCGGGGAATGAGCAGTTCTTC. This sequence encodes CASSFRAGNEQFF.

V gene TRBV30 combines with J gene TRBJ2-1; TRBD2 agrees at 9 bases. Trimming removed 4 bases from V and 6 bases from J; junction bases left unmatched: 7. CDR1 is GTSNPN, CDR2 SVGIG, per germline (reference sequence). The CDR3 length is 14 residues. CDR3 DNA: TGTGCCTGGAAATCTAGCGGGAAATTCAATGAGCAGTTCTTC. It specifies CAWKSSGKFNEQFF. Full variable domain (outside the CDR3, taken from reference TRBV30 and TRBJ2-1): SQTIHQWPATLVQPVGSPLSLECTVEGTSNPNLYWYRQAAGRGLQLLFYSVGIGQISSEVPQNLSASRPQDRQFILSSKKLLLSDSGFYLCAWKSSGKFNEQFFGPGTRLTVL.

This clone was seen just once. The chain has TRBV5-4 and TRBJ2-7, with unresolved D. Germline CDR1 SGHNT, CDR2 YYREEE (reference sequence). This CDR3 region has 14 residues. The V end lost 1 base, the J end lost 1 base, and 9 bases lay between the germline ends. The CDR3 nucleotides are TGTGCCAGCAGCTTGAGGCGCGGATCCTACGAGCAGTACTTC. This encodes CASSLRRGSYEQYF.

The gene calls are TRBV27 and TRBJ2-1; D call uncertain. Trimming removed 2 bases at V and 3 bases at J, with 8 bases between. Germline V CDR1 and CDR2: MNHEY, SMNVEV (reference sequence). The CDR3 spans 14 residues. The CDR3, as DNA: TGTGCCAGCAGTTTACGAGGAATCTACAATGAGCAGTTCTTC. Its protein is CASSLRGIYNEQFF.

This clone was seen just once. The chain joins TRBV27 to TRBJ1-2, with 8 bases matching TRBD1. V shed 5 bases, J shed 4 bases, and the junction held 6 bases outside the gene matches. The CDR3 runs to 14 residues. Germline values: CDR1 MNHEY, CDR2 SMNVEV (reference sequence). The CDR3 sequence is CASSAGGRGYGYTF. The DNA for the CDR3 is TGTGCCAGCAGTGCAGGGGGCCGGGGCTATGGCTACACCTTC.

The chain recombines TRBV9 with TRBJ1-2; D may be TRBD1 (6 bases). The CDR3 sequence is 16 residues long. Germline CDR1 is SGDLS and CDR2 is YYNGEE. V lost 0 bases and J 1 base, leaving 13 bases between the germline ends. CDR3 nucleotide sequence: TGTGCCAGCAGCGTAGGGTCAACAGGGAGTAACTATGGCTACACCTTC. It codes for CASSVGSTGSNYGYTF.

The gene calls are TRBV4-1 and TRBJ2-3; 8 bases match TRBD2. V gave up 3 bases and J gave up 0 bases; unmatched junction bases: 8. The CDR3 is 17 amino acids. Germline assignment: CDR1 MGHRA and CDR2 YSYEKL. The CDR3 DNA reads TGCGCCAGCAGCCAGGTTGATAGCGGGACTAGCACAGATACGCAGTATTTT. Protein: CASSQVDSGTSTDTQYF.

This clone was detected a few times. The chain employs TRBV2 and TRBJ2-2; D gene ambiguous. In germline, CDR1 is SNHLY, CDR2 FYNNEI. V was shortened by 5 bases and J by 4 bases, with 8 bases between the two germline ends. The length of the CDR3 is 13 residues. CDR3 bases: TGTGCCAGCAGTACACGGAGCACCGGGGAGCTGTTTTTT. Amino acids: CASSTRSTGELFF. The variable domain in full, completed from reference TRBV2 and TRBJ2-2, reads EPEVTQTPSHQVTQMGQEVILRCVPISNHLYFYWYRQILGQKVEFLVSFYNNEISEKSEIFDDQFSVERPDGSNFTLKIRSTKLEDSAMYFCASSTRSTGELFFGEGSRLTVL.

As concerns this clone: A much larger clone differs from this one at a single base, so this may be a read error. The J gene is TRBJ2-7, the V gene TRBV5-6; 7 positions agree with TRBD1. The germline gives CDR1 SGHDT, CDR2 YYEEEE. The CDR3 is 13 amino acids. The junction had 4 bases not matched to a gene; V was cut back by 5 bases and J by 2 bases. The CDR3 DNA is TGTGCCAGCAGTTCCGGGACAGCCTACGAGCAGTACTTC. Protein sequence: CASSSGTAYEQYF.

Only one count was recorded for this clone. This chain uses TRBV6-1 with TRBJ2-1; TRBD2 aligns across 10 bases. Germline trimming cut 0 bases from V and 0 bases from J; bases unmatched to any gene: 2. The CDR3 loop spans 17 amino acids. Germline V CDR1 and CDR2: MNHNS, SASEGT. The CDR3 DNA sequence: TGTGCCAGCAGTGAAGCTGCTAGCGGGAGCTCCTACAATGAGCAGTTCTTC. Translating gives CASSEAASGSSYNEQFF.

As for this clone: Other DNA variants within this sample encode the same CDR3. The rearrangement links TRBV29-1 to TRBJ2-3; D not resolved. V lost 6 bases and J 2 bases, leaving 3 bases between the germline ends. Per germline, CDR1 SQVTM and CDR2 ANQGSEA. The CDR3 loop spans 10 amino acids. The CDR3 sequence is CSVDTDTQYF. The CDR3 nucleotides are TGCAGCGTAGACACAGATACGCAGTATTTT.